This T cell receptor (beta chain) came from a study of blood T cell repertoires in COVID-19. Study-level background: From T cells, B-cell-depleted T cells, or PBMCs came the material, which was cDNA or gDNA.

Sequencing was performed with immunoSEQ multiplex PCR; in TCRdb, only in-frame clones are kept and a portion is missing. This repertoire shows about 98,000 clones, over 75% found once; its top ten account for about 10%. Germline loops: CDR1 SGDLS, CDR2 YYNGEE. There are 15 residues in the CDR3. V was clipped by 2 bases and J by 3 bases, with 11 bases between them. The chain joins TRBV9 to TRBJ1-4, with D possibly matching TRBD1 (6 bases). The receptor comes from a woman aged 80 or over with acute or convalescent COVID-19. Sequenced: peripheral blood. CDR3 DNA sequence: TGTGCCAGCAGCGTCGGTACAGGGTCTAATGAAAAACTGTTTTTT. This translates into CASSVGTGSNEKLFF. Variable domain in full (rest from reference TRBV9 and TRBJ1-4): DSGVTQTPKHLITATGQRVTLRCSPRSGDLSVYWYQQSLDQGLQFLIQYYNGEERAKGNILERFSAQQFPDLHSELNLSSLELGDSALYFCASSVGTGSNEKLFFGSGTQLSVL.